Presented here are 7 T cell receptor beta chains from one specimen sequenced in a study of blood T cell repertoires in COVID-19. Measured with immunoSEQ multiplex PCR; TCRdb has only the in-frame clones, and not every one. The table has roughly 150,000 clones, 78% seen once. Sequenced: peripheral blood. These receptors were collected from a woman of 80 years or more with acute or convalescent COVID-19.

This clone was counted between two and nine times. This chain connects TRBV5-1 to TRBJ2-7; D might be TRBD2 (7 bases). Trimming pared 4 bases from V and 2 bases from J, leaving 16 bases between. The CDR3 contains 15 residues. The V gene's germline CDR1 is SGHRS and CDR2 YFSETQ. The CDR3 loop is CASSQGGAATYEQYF. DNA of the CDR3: TGCGCCAGCAGCCAAGGGGGGGCCGCAACCTACGAGCAGTACTTC. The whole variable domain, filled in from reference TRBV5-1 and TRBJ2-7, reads KAGVTQTPRYLIKTRGQQVTLSCSPISGHRSVSWYQQTPGQGLQFLFEYFSETQRNKGNFPGRFSGRQFSNSRSEMNVSTLELGDSALYLCASSQGGAATYEQYFGPGTRLTVT.

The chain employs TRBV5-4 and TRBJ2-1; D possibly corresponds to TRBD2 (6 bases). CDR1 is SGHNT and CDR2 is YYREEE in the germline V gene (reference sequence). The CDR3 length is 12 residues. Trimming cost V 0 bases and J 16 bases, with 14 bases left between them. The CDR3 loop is CASSLDGSVPFF. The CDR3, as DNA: TGTGCCAGCAGCTTGGACGGGAGCGTTCCTTTCTTC.

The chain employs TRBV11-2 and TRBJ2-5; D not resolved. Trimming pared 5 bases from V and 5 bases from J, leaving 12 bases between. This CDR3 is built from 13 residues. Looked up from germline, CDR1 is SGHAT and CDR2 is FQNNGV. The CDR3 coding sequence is TGTGCCAGCAGCCGCAACCAGAGGGAGACCCAGTACTTC. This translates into CASSRNQRETQYF.

CDR3 DNA sequence: TGTGCCAGCAGATTTACAGGGGGCGCGACCGGGGAGCTGTTTTTT. It yields the protein CASRFTGGATGELFF. The chain has TRBV6-5 and TRBJ2-2, with 9 bases identical to TRBD1. This CDR3 contains 15 residues. The V segment lost 6 bases and the J segment 5 bases; nucleotides outside the gene matches: 7. Germline-derived CDR1 and CDR2 are MNHEY and SVGAGI.

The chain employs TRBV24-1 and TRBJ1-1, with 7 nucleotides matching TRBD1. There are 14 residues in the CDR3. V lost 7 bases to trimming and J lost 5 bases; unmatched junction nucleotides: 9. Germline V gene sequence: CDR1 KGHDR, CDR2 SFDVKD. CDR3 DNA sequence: TGTGCCACCAGCCTCCGACAGGGATGGACTGAAGCTTTCTTT. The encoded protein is CATSLRQGWTEAFF.

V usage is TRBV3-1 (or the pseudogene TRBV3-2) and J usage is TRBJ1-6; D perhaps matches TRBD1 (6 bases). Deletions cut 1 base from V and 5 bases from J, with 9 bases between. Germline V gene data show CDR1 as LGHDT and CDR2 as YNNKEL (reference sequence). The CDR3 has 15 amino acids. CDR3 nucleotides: TGTGCCAGCAGCCAAGGGGGACATAATAATTCACCCCTCCACTTT. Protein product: CASSQGGHNNSPLHF.

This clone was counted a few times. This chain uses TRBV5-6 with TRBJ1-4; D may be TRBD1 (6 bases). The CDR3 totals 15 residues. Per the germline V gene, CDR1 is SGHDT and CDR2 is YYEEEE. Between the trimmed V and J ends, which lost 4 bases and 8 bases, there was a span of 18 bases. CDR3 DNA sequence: TGTGCCAGCAGCACAGGACAGAGGGTAGCCGAAAAACTGTTTTTT. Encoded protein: CASSTGQRVAEKLFF.